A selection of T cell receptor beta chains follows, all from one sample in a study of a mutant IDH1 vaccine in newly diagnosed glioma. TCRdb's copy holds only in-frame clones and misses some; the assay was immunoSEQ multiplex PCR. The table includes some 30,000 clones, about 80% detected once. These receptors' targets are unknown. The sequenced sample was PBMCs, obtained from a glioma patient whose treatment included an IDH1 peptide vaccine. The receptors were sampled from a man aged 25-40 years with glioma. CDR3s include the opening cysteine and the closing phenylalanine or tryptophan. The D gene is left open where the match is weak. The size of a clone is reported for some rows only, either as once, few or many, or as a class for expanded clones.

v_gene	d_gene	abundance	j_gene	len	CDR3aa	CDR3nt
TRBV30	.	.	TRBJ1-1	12	CAGRVRDTEAFF	TGTGCCGGCAGGGTCCGAGACACTGAAGCTTTCTTT
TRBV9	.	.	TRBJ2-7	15	CASSVGWDLLHEQYF	TGTGCCAGCAGCGTAGGATGGGACCTCCTCCACGAGCAGTACTTC
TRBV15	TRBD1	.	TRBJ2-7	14	CATSRTGGRYEQYF	TGTGCCACCAGCAGAACAGGGGGAAGGTACGAGCAGTACTTC
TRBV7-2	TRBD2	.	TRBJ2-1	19	CASTPSGASGGRRRNEQFF	TGTGCCAGCACTCCAAGTGGGGCTAGCGGGGGCCGCCGGAGGAATGAGCAGTTCTTC
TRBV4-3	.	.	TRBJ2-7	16	CASSQGAGTGNYEQYF	TGCGCCAGCAGCCAAGGGGCCGGGACGGGAAACTACGAGCAGTACTTC
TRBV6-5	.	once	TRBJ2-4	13	CASRYRDSNIQYF	TGTGCCAGCCGTTACAGGGATTCGAACATTCAGTACTTC
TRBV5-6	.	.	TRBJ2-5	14	CASSLRGYQETQYF	TGTGCCAGCAGCTTGAGGGGGTACCAAGAGACCCAGTACTTC
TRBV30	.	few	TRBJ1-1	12	CAWIPENTEAFF	TGTGCCTGGATTCCAGAGAACACTGAAGCTTTCTTT
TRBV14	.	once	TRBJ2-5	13	CASSLGRGGTQYF	TGTGCCAGCAGCCTGGGGCGAGGGGGGACCCAGTACTTC
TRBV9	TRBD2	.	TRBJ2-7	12	CASNAGGYEQYF	TGTGCCAGCAACGCGGGGGGGTACGAGCAGTACTTC
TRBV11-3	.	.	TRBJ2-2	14	CASSLGSLGGELFF	TGTGCCAGCAGCTTAGGAAGCCTTGGCGGGGAGCTGTTTTTT
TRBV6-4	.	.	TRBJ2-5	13	CASSQDLGETQYF	TGTGCCAGCAGTCAGGACCTTGGTGAGACCCAGTACTTC
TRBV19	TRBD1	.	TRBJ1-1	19	CASSIFSRGTGGTRTEAFF	TGTGCCAGTAGTATATTTTCTCGGGGGACAGGGGGTACGAGGACTGAAGCTTTCTTT
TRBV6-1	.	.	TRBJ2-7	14	CASSLWGATYEQYF	TGTGCCAGCAGCCTCTGGGGGGCTACCTACGAGCAGTACTTC
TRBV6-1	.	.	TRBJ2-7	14	CASSTSRVSYEQYF	TGTGCCAGCAGTACGAGCAGGGTCTCCTACGAGCAGTACTTC
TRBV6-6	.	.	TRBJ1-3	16	CASSYEGNDSGNTIYF	TGTGCCAGCAGTTACGAGGGCAACGACTCTGGAAACACCATATATTTT
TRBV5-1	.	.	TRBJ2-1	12	CASSLSGSEQFF	TGCGCCAGCAGCTTGTCAGGGAGTGAGCAGTTCTTC
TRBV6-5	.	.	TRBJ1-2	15	CASSYSKGVYYGYTF	TGTGCCAGCAGTTACTCGAAGGGGGTCTACTATGGCTACACCTTC
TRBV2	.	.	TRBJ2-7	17	CASRELADSGISYEQYF	TGTGCCAGCAGGGAACTGGCCGACAGCGGTATCTCCTACGAGCAGTACTTC
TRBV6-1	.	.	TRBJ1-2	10	CASGDGPFTF	TGTGCCAGCGGGGACGGACCGTTCACCTTC
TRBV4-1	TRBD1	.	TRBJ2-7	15	CASSQDPGGLYEQYF	TGCGCCAGCAGCCAAGATCCAGGGGGTTTATACGAGCAGTACTTC
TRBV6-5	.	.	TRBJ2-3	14	CASSKRTGIDTQYF	TGTGCCAGCAGTAAGCGCACAGGGATCGATACGCAGTATTTT
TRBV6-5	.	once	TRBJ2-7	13	CASRRSRAHEQYF	TGTGCCAGCAGGCGGAGCAGGGCCCACGAGCAGTACTTC
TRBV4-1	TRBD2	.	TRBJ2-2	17	CASSQDRAGAPSGELFF	TGCGCCAGCAGCCAAGATCGAGCGGGGGCCCCCAGCGGGGAGCTGTTTTTT
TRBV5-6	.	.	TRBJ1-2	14	CASSLVRGNYGYTF	TGTGCCAGCAGCTTGGTCCGGGGAAACTATGGCTACACCTTC
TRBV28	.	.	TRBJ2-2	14	CASSPQPGSGELFF	TGTGCCAGCAGTCCTCAGCCAGGGAGCGGGGAGCTGTTTTTT
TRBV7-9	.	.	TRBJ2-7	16	CASSLEGSLRPYEQYF	TGTGCCAGCAGCTTAGAGGGGTCTCTCCGCCCCTACGAGCAGTACTTC
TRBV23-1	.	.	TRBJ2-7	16	CASSHDETTPSYEQYF	TGCGCCAGCAGTCATGACGAGACAACTCCTTCCTACGAGCAGTACTTC
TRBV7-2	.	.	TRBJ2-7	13	CASSLAESYEQYF	TGTGCCAGCAGCTTAGCCGAGTCCTACGAGCAGTACTTC
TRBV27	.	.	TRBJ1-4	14	CASSTQAPNEKLFF	TGTGCCAGCAGTACGCAGGCCCCTAATGAAAAACTGTTTTTT
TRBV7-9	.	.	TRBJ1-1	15	CASSLEDLMNTEAFF	TGTGCCAGCAGCTTGGAGGACCTCATGAACACTGAAGCTTTCTTT
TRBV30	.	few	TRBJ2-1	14	CAWSVHASYNEQFF	TGTGCCTGGAGTGTACACGCCTCCTACAATGAGCAGTTCTTC
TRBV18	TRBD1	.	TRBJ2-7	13	CASSPDRDDEQYF	TGTGCCAGCTCACCGGACAGGGACGACGAGCAGTACTTC
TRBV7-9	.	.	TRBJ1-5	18	CASSFTTPGEGSTQPQHF	TGTGCCAGCAGCTTTACAACCCCCGGGGAGGGATCAACCCAGCCCCAGCATTTT
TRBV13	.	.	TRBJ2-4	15	CASSLGPGGENIQYF	TGTGCCAGCAGCTTAGGCCCAGGCGGAGAAAACATTCAGTACTTC
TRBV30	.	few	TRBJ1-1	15	CAWSVNRYMNTEAFF	TGTGCCTGGAGTGTAAATCGGTACATGAACACTGAAGCTTTCTTT
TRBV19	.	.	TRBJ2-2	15	CASSVQGRNTGELFF	TGTGCCAGTAGTGTACAGGGACGGAACACCGGGGAGCTGTTTTTT
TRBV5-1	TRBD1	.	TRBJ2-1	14	CASSRDRDYNEQFF	TGCGCCAGCAGTCGGGACAGGGATTACAATGAGCAGTTCTTC
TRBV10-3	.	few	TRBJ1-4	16	CAISDDRSATNEKLFF	TGTGCCATCAGCGACGACAGATCGGCAACTAATGAAAAACTGTTTTTT
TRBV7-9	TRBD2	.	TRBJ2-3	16	CASSFNREGGTDTQYF	TGTGCCAGCAGCTTTAACCGGGAGGGGGGCACAGATACGCAGTATTTT
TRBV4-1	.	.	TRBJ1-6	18	CASSQPRGAPSYNSPLHF	TGCGCCAGCAGCCAGCCACGGGGGGCTCCCTCCTATAATTCACCCCTCCACTTT
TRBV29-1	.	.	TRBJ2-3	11	CSVLLGDTQYF	TGCAGCGTCCTGCTCGGAGATACGCAGTATTTT
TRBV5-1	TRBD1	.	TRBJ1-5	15	CASSLGGQGNQPQHF	TGCGCCAGCAGCTTGGGGGGACAGGGGAATCAGCCCCAGCATTTT
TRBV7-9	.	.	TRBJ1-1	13	CASSLIGVGEAFF	TGTGCCAGCAGCTTGATAGGGGTAGGTGAAGCTTTCTTT
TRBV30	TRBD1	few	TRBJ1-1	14	CAWSYGTGTTEAFF	TGTGCCTGGAGTTACGGGACAGGGACGACTGAAGCTTTCTTT
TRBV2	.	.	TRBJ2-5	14	CASSEGRVGPDPYF	TGTGCCAGCAGTGAAGGTCGTGTAGGACCCGACCCGTACTTC
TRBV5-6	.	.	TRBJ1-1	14	CASSFLGGGTEAFF	TGTGCCAGCAGCTTTCTAGGGGGTGGCACTGAAGCTTTCTTT
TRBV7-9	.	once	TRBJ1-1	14	CASSEKQGRAEAFF	TGTGCCAGCAGCGAAAAACAGGGTCGGGCTGAAGCTTTCTTT
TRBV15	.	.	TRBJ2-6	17	CATSRDASSSGANVLTF	TGTGCCACCAGCAGAGATGCTTCGAGCTCTGGGGCCAACGTCCTGACTTTC
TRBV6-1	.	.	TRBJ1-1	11	CASSVRREAFF	TGTGCCAGCAGTGTAAGGAGAGAAGCTTTCTTT
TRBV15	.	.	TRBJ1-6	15	CATSAVPENNSPLHF	TGTGCCACCAGCGCGGTCCCAGAAAATAATTCACCCCTCCACTTT